The 17 T cell receptor beta chains listed next were all sequenced from one sample in a study of blood T cell repertoires in COVID-19. Measured with immunoSEQ multiplex PCR; TCRdb has only the in-frame clones, and not every one. The sample lists roughly 230,000 clones; 85% were seen once. The sample consisted of PBMCs or T cells enriched from blood (not recorded which). These receptors originate from a woman aged 45-59 years who had been exposed to COVID-19.

This rearrangement joins TRBV28 to TRBJ1-5, with 7 bases lining up with TRBD1. Germline values: CDR1 MDHEN, CDR2 SYDVKM. The junction had 12 bases not matched to a gene; V was cut back by 6 bases and J by 7 bases. This CDR3 has 15 amino acids. The CDR3 DNA follows: TGTGCCAGCAGCCGGATGGGACAGCTCATCCAGCCCCAGCATTTT. Its translation: CASSRMGQLIQPQHF.

This rearrangement joins TRBV2 to TRBJ2-7; D not certain. In germline, CDR1 is SNHLY, CDR2 FYNNEI. Trimming left V 3 bases short and J 2 bases short, with 8 bases between. There are 13 residues in the CDR3. CDR3 region: CASSDRQAYEQYF. DNA for the CDR3: TGTGCCAGCAGTGATAGGCAGGCCTACGAGCAGTACTTC.

This rearrangement joins TRBV7-2 to TRBJ1-1, with a tentative D call TRBD1 (6 bases). Germline V gives CDR1 SGHTA, CDR2 FQGNSA. This CDR3 is built from 15 residues. The V and J ends lost 5 bases and 4 bases respectively, with 17 bases between them. This CDR3 reads CASSLVGATGTEAFF. CDR3 DNA: TGTGCCAGCAGCCTAGTGGGGGCTACGGGCACTGAAGCTTTCTTT.

V usage is TRBV27 and J usage is TRBJ1-6, with 9 bases that match TRBD1. Germline trimming cut 7 bases from V and 10 bases from J; bases unmatched to any gene: 11. Germline V gives CDR1 MNHEY, CDR2 SMNVEV (reference sequence). CDR3 length: 15 residues. The CDR3 DNA sequence: TGTGCCAGCACTACCCGGGGACAGGGAGGATCACCCCTCCACTTT. Translating it yields CASTTRGQGGSPLHF.

This clone was found once. The V gene is TRBV13, the J gene TRBJ1-5; no clear D gene. In germline, CDR1 is PRHDT, CDR2 FYEKMQ (reference sequence). The CDR3 runs 12 residues. V gave up 0 bases and J gave up 7 bases, with 4 bases separating them. The CDR3 reads CASSLGRQPQHF. In nucleotides, the CDR3 is TGTGCCAGCAGCTTAGGCAGGCAGCCCCAGCATTTT.

This clone appeared a single time. The chain is built from TRBV7-3 and TRBJ1-1, with 7 bases aligning to TRBD1. The germline V gene has CDR1 SGHTA and CDR2 FQGTGA. The CDR3 covers 16 residues. The V segment lost 2 bases and the J segment 5 bases; nucleotides outside the gene matches: 11. Here the CDR3 reads CASSLFHQGVGTEAFF. The CDR3 DNA reads TGTGCCAGCAGCTTATTCCATCAGGGGGTAGGGACTGAAGCTTTCTTT.

J is TRBJ1-2 and V is TRBV3-1 (or the pseudogene TRBV3-2), with D unclear. Germline V gene data show CDR1 as LGHDT and CDR2 as YNNKEL (reference sequence). The V and J ends lost 0 bases and 8 bases respectively, with 19 bases between them. This CDR3 is built from 16 residues. Here the CDR3 DNA reads TGTGCCAGCAGCCAAGATATCAGTTTAACATTCGGGGGCTACACCTTC. It is translated as CASSQDISLTFGGYTF.

This clone was seen a handful of times. This rearrangement joins TRBV6-2 or TRBV6-3 to TRBJ2-7; D is perhaps TRBD2 (6 bases). This CDR3 contains 16 residues. Germline values: CDR1 MNHEY, CDR2 SVGEGT. Between the trimmed V and J ends, which lost 4 bases and 0 bases, there was a span of 16 bases. The CDR3: CASSFSSVRSSYEQYF. Here the CDR3 DNA reads TGTGCCAGCAGTTTTTCTAGCGTTAGGAGCTCCTACGAGCAGTACTTC.

The chain couples TRBV2 to TRBJ1-5; D remains unclear. This CDR3 has 16 residues. The V gene lost 5 bases and the J gene lost 0 bases, with 14 bases spanning the gap. In germline, CDR1 is SNHLY, CDR2 FYNNEI. The chain's CDR3 is CASSPVAPNSNQPQHF. In nucleotides, the CDR3 is TGTGCCAGCAGTCCAGTGGCCCCAAATAGCAATCAGCCCCAGCATTTT.

V is TRBV18 and J is TRBJ1-3; D is ambiguous. V was shortened by 2 bases and J by 4 bases, with 12 bases between the two germline ends. Per germline, CDR1 KGHSH and CDR2 LQKENI. This CDR3 contains 15 residues. Written as DNA, the CDR3 is TGTGCCAGCTCACCAAATCCCCAGCGGGGAAACACCATATATTTT. This codes for CASSPNPQRGNTIYF.

The chain has TRBV7-8 and TRBJ1-1; a possible D gene is TRBD1 (5 bases). Between the trimmed V and J ends, which lost 2 bases and 4 bases, there was a span of 11 bases. Looked up from germline, CDR1 is SGHVS and CDR2 is FQNEAQ. The CDR3 runs 14 residues. The CDR3 loop is CASSLLRGTTEAFF. The CDR3 DNA reads TGTGCCAGCAGCTTACTCCGGGGGACCACTGAAGCTTTCTTT.

The chain recombines TRBV3-1 (or the pseudogene TRBV3-2) with TRBJ1-3; tentative D call: TRBD1 (6 bases). CDR1 is LGHDT, CDR2 YNNKEL, per germline (reference sequence). This CDR3 is 15 amino acids long. Trimming shortened V by 1 base and J by 4 bases, and 11 bases separated the two germline ends. The CDR3 here is CASSQADSLGNTIYF. CDR3 DNA sequence: TGTGCCAGCAGCCAAGCGGACAGTCTAGGAAACACCATATATTTT.

J is TRBJ2-5 and V is TRBV21-1; TRBD2 reflects the table's D call only, with no check against the DNA. TRBV21-1 is a recognized pseudogene. This CDR3 contains 16 residues. DNA for the CDR3: TGTGCCAGCAGCCCTGGGTTGGAAGCGGGGGCGGAGACCCAGTACTTC. Translation: CASSPGLEAGAETQYF.

The gene calls are TRBV6-2 or TRBV6-3 and TRBJ1-2, with 8 bases matching TRBD1. Germline CDR1 is MNHEY and CDR2 is SVGEGT. Trimming at V came to 5 bases and at J to 4 bases, leaving 6 bases not matched to a gene. The CDR3 length is 14 residues. The CDR3 loop is CASSLRGPSYGYTF. The CDR3 DNA is TGTGCCAGCAGTCTCAGGGGGCCGAGCTATGGCTACACCTTC.

The chain is built from TRBV7-8 and TRBJ1-6; possibly TRBD1 for D (5 bases). Trimming removed 5 bases from V and 10 bases from J, with 18 bases in between. The germline V gene encodes CDR1 SGHVS and CDR2 FQNEAQ. CDR3 length: 15 amino acids. The CDR3 nucleotides are TGTGCCAGCAGCCCCAGGGAGGGGCAGAGGTCACCCCTCCACTTT. This translates into CASSPREGQRSPLHF. The variable domain in full, with the rest retrieved from reference TRBV7-8 and TRBJ1-6, is GAGVSQSPRYKVAKRGQDVALRCDPISGHVSLFWYQQALGQGPEFLTYFQNEAQLDKSGLPSDRFFAERPEGSVSTLKIQRTQQEDSAVYLCASSPREGQRSPLHFGNGTRLTVT.

The chain has TRBV5-4 and TRBJ1-2, with 7 bases that match TRBD1. This CDR3 contains 13 residues. Germline loops: CDR1 SGHNT, CDR2 YYREEE (reference sequence). With V trimmed by 4 bases and J by 8 bases, 8 bases remained unmatched. CDR3: CASSRDREGGYTF. The CDR3 DNA reads as TGTGCCAGCAGCCGAGACAGGGAAGGGGGCTACACCTTC.

J is TRBJ1-1 and V is TRBV6-4; D uncertain. Trimming shortened V by 4 bases and J by 3 bases, and 12 bases separated the two germline ends. The germline gives CDR1 MRHNA, CDR2 SNTAGT. There are 14 residues in the CDR3. CDR3 in amino acids: CASSGKNRDTEAFF. DNA for the CDR3: TGTGCCAGCAGTGGGAAAAACCGGGACACTGAAGCTTTCTTT.